The 26 T cell receptor beta chains presented below share a single source sample, sequenced in a study of blood T cell repertoires in COVID-19. Some clones are missing from TCRdb's copy, which holds only in-frame ones; the method was immunoSEQ multiplex PCR. Of over 110,000 clones listed, 65% to 85% are singletons. The sequenced material came from peripheral blood. These receptors were taken from a woman aged 55 to 70 with acute or convalescent COVID-19.

This clone was recorded only once. This chain connects TRBV4-1 to TRBJ2-7; TRBD2 aligns across 14 bases. This CDR3 has 18 amino acids. After removal of 4 bases from V and 7 bases from J, the junction contained 15 bases not matched to a gene. Per germline, CDR1 MGHRA and CDR2 YSYEKL. In DNA, the CDR3 is TGCGCCAGCAGCCCAATGCGGGGGACTAGCGGGAGTTTGAGAGAGCAGTACTTC. It specifies CASSPMRGTSGSLREQYF.

This clone was counted a few times. The rearrangement uses TRBV5-1 and TRBJ2-1; TRBD2 agrees at 7 bases. Trimming cost V 4 bases and J 0 bases; bases outside gene matches: 4. The germline CDR1 and CDR2 sequences are SGHRS and YFSETQ. The CDR3 has 15 residues. Here the CDR3 reads CASSLAVSSYNEQFF. In DNA form, the CDR3 reads TGCGCCAGCAGCCTAGCGGTGAGCTCCTACAATGAGCAGTTCTTC.

This clone came up a few times. The chain carries TRBV28 and TRBJ1-2; maybe TRBD1 (5 bases). Looked up from germline, CDR1 is MDHEN and CDR2 is SYDVKM. V lost 5 bases and J 7 bases, leaving 23 bases between the germline ends. This CDR3 is 16 amino acids long. The CDR3 spells CASSPRQFPVSRGYTF. The CDR3, as DNA: TGTGCCAGCAGTCCTCGACAGTTTCCGGTATCTCGTGGCTACACCTTC.

The chain couples TRBV6-1 to TRBJ2-1; weak D call: TRBD2 (6 bases). Germline V CDR1 and CDR2: MNHNS, SASEGT. Deletions cut 4 bases from V and 0 bases from J, with 13 bases between. This CDR3 is 16 amino acids long. CDR3 in amino acids: CASSGAAGGSYNEQFF. In nucleotides, the CDR3 is TGTGCCAGCAGTGGGGCTGCCGGGGGCTCCTACAATGAGCAGTTCTTC.

The chain recombines TRBV2 with TRBJ2-2; tentative D call: TRBD2 (6 bases). The germline CDR1 and CDR2 sequences are SNHLY and FYNNEI. Trimming shortened V by 6 bases and J by 2 bases, and 19 bases separated the two germline ends. This CDR3 has 17 residues. The CDR3 DNA sequence: TGTGCCAGCAGAGCTAGTAGCGGAAGAGGTAACACCGGGGAGCTGTTTTTT. Its translation is CASRASSGRGNTGELFF.

This clone occurred once. This chain links TRBV11-2 with TRBJ2-5; 11 bases are shared with TRBD2. This CDR3 contains 16 residues. The germline gives CDR1 SGHAT, CDR2 FQNNGV. After removal of 5 bases from V and 3 bases from J, the junction contained 8 bases not matched to a gene. CDR3 bases: TGTGCCAGCAGCCCCCTTAGCGGGAGGGGTAAAGAGACCCAGTACTTC. It specifies CASSPLSGRGKETQYF.

V gene TRBV23-1 combines with J gene TRBJ1-5; possibly TRBD1 for D (5 bases). TRBV23-1 is an ORF for which the function is uncertain. V was trimmed by 1 base and J by 3 bases, leaving 13 bases between them. The CDR3 is 16 amino acids. The CDR3: CASSQWGWDYNQPQHF. CDR3 DNA sequence: TGCGCCAGCAGTCAATGGGGATGGGACTACAATCAGCCCCAGCATTTT.

This clone was seen a handful of times. The chain couples TRBV19 to TRBJ1-2, with no clear D. This CDR3 is built from 11 residues. Between the trimmed V and J ends, which lost 3 bases and 6 bases, there was a span of 5 bases. Germline V gene data show CDR1 as LNHDA and CDR2 as SQIVND (reference sequence). This CDR3 is CASSIQNGYTF. CDR3 in DNA: TGTGCCAGTAGTATTCAGAATGGCTACACCTTC. Combining the CDR3 with reference TRBV19 and TRBJ1-2 gives the whole variable domain DGGITQSPKYLFRKEGQNVTLSCEQNLNHDAMYWYRQDPGQGLRLIYYSQIVNDFQKGDIAEGYSVSREKKESFPLTVTSAQKNPTAFYLCASSIQNGYTFGSGTRLTVV.

The chain is built from TRBV7-6 and TRBJ2-1; 8 bases fit TRBD2. There are 15 residues in the CDR3. Germline lookup yields CDR1 SGHVS and CDR2 FNYEAQ. Trimming took 1 base from V and 8 from J; bases not matched to a gene: 7. CDR3 loop: CASSLVGRADDEQFF. In DNA form, the CDR3 reads TGTGCCAGCAGCTTAGTCGGGAGGGCCGACGATGAGCAGTTCTTC. The complete variable domain, with remaining parts taken from reference TRBV7-6 and TRBJ2-1, reads GAGVSQSPRYKVTKRGQDVALRCDPISGHVSLYWYRQALGQGPEFLTYFNYEAQQDKSGLPNDRFSAERPEGSISTLTIQRTEQRDSAMYRCASSLVGRADDEQFFGPGTRLTVL.

The chain joins TRBV28 to TRBJ2-7, with 7 bases lining up with TRBD1. This CDR3 comprises 14 residues. The trim removed 3 bases at V and 6 bases at J, leaving 8 bases unmatched. Per germline, CDR1 MDHEN and CDR2 SYDVKM. Here the CDR3 DNA reads TGTGCCAGCAGTTTTGGGGACAGAAGAACCGAGCAGTACTTC. Its translation is CASSFGDRRTEQYF. The entire variable domain, with the rest obtained from reference TRBV28 and TRBJ2-7, is as follows: DVKVTQSSRYLVKRTGEKVFLECVQDMDHENMFWYRQDPGLGLRLIYFSYDVKMKEKGDIPEGYSVSREKKERFSLILESASTNQTSMYLCASSFGDRRTEQYFGPGTRLTVT.

This clone was counted between two and nine times. This chain connects TRBV28 to TRBJ2-7; D might be TRBD1 (6 bases). Germline V gene lookup returns CDR1 MDHEN and CDR2 SYDVKM. V shed 4 bases and J shed 1 base, with 17 bases lying between them. The CDR3 contains 16 residues. In DNA, the CDR3 is TGTGCCAGCAGTTCCCCCCGGGACATAGGATCCTACGAGCAGTACTTC. It yields the protein CASSSPRDIGSYEQYF.

This chain joins TRBV29-1 and TRBJ1-1; D remains unclear. Germline-derived CDR1 and CDR2 are SQVTM and ANQGSEA. There are 11 residues in the CDR3. Deletions cut 7 bases from V and 2 bases from J, with 8 bases between. The CDR3 DNA follows: TGCAGCGCTAGGACTAACACTGAAGCTTTCTTT. This codes for CSARTNTEAFF.

This clone was found a few times. The chain recombines TRBV7-2 with TRBJ2-1; 11 bases line up with TRBD2. CDR1 and CDR2 (germline): SGHTA, FQGNSA. The CDR3 sequence is 17 residues long. After removal of 0 bases from V and 8 bases from J, the junction contained 9 bases not matched to a gene. The CDR3 sequence: CASSLAFSGRARDEQFF. CDR3 coding DNA: TGTGCCAGCAGCTTAGCTTTTAGCGGGAGGGCCAGGGATGAGCAGTTCTTC.

V is TRBV24-1 and J is TRBJ2-5, with a possible D match to TRBD2 (5 bases). This CDR3 is 13 amino acids long. Trimming stripped 6 bases from V and 3 bases from J, with 10 bases between. The germline V gene has CDR1 KGHDR and CDR2 SFDVKD. CDR3 sequence (DNA): TGTGCCACCAGTCCCCGGGATAAAGAGACCCAGTACTTC. It codes for CATSPRDKETQYF.

J is TRBJ1-2 and V is TRBV19; D is undetermined. Trimming took off 5 bases at V and 1 base at J, with 8 bases between the two ends. The CDR3 covers 13 residues. CDR1 is LNHDA, CDR2 SQIVND, per germline (reference sequence). CDR3 sequence reads: CASSPDINYGYTF. The CDR3 DNA reads as TGTGCCAGTAGTCCCGACATTAACTATGGCTACACCTTC.

The chain carries TRBV3-1 (or the pseudogene TRBV3-2) and TRBJ1-5; TRBD1 aligns across 7 bases. J gave up 12 bases and V 3 bases, and 8 bases lay outside the gene matches. Germline V lookup: CDR1 LGHDT, CDR2 YNNKEL (reference sequence). This CDR3 has 13 residues. CDR3 region: CASSHNRGGYQHF. DNA of the CDR3: TGTGCCAGCAGCCATAACAGGGGAGGTTACCAGCATTTT.

This clone was observed many times. CDR3 nucleotides: TGTGCCAGCAGAATGGACAGCATCTATGGCTACACCTTC. Translated, it gives CASRMDSIYGYTF. The chain links TRBV12-3 or TRBV12-4 to TRBJ1-2; D might be TRBD1 (6 bases). This CDR3 comprises 13 residues. V dropped 6 bases and J dropped 4 bases, with 12 bases sitting between them.

This chain connects TRBV6-5 to TRBJ1-1; D call uncertain. Germline V gene data show CDR1 as MNHEY and CDR2 as SVGAGI. V was trimmed by 7 bases and J by 5 bases, leaving 8 bases between them. The CDR3 spans 11 residues. CDR3 in amino acids: CASIGVTEAFF. In DNA, the CDR3 is TGTGCCAGCATTGGAGTGACTGAAGCTTTCTTT.

The rearrangement joins TRBV27 to TRBJ2-1; 8 positions agree with TRBD2. The CDR3 has 17 amino acids. V dropped 0 bases and J dropped 6; count of bases not matched to a gene: 10. Per germline, CDR1 MNHEY and CDR2 SMNVEV (reference sequence). The CDR3 DNA sequence: TGTGCCAGCAGTTTATCGTGGTCGGGAGGGCCGAGCAATGAGCAGTTCTTC. Translating gives CASSLSWSGGPSNEQFF.

This chain joins TRBV6-5 and TRBJ1-3, with TRBD1 identical over 9 bases. This CDR3 region has 15 residues. Germline CDR1 reads MNHEY; CDR2 reads SVGAGI. J was trimmed by 4 bases and V by 6 bases; bases with no gene match: 7. The CDR3 here is CASRRGTGPGNTIYF. The DNA for the CDR3 is TGTGCCAGCAGGAGAGGGACAGGGCCAGGAAACACCATATATTTT.

The chain has TRBV2 and TRBJ1-5; 7 bases line up with TRBD1. The junction had 2 bases not matched to a gene; V was cut back by 4 bases and J by 2 bases. The CDR3 covers 14 residues. Looked up from germline, CDR1 is SNHLY and CDR2 is FYNNEI. The CDR3 DNA sequence: TGTGCCAGCAGTGGGGACAGCCGCAATCAGCCCCAGCATTTT. Encoded protein: CASSGDSRNQPQHF. Full variable domain (missing parts from reference TRBV2 and TRBJ1-5): EPEVTQTPSHQVTQMGQEVILRCVPISNHLYFYWYRQILGQKVEFLVSFYNNEISEKSEIFDDQFSVERPDGSNFTLKIRSTKLEDSAMYFCASSGDSRNQPQHFGDGTRLSIL.

V usage is TRBV20-1 and J usage is TRBJ2-5; maybe TRBD2 (6 bases). Germline V gives CDR1 DFQATT, CDR2 SNEGSKA (reference sequence). With 8 bases removed from V and 5 bases from J, the gap between germline ends came to 12 bases. The CDR3 runs to 11 residues. CDR3 DNA sequence: TGCAGTTCCGGTCGGGGGGAGACCCAGTACTTC. Protein: CSSGRGETQYF.

The chain recombines TRBV14 with TRBJ2-2, with D tentatively TRBD1 (6 bases). The length of the CDR3 is 16 residues. Looked up from germline, CDR1 is SGHDN and CDR2 is FVKESK. Trimming cost V 4 bases and J 3 bases, with 15 bases left between them. The CDR3 region has the DNA TGTGCCAGCAGCCGAACAGGGCAGGGGTACACCGGGGAGCTGTTTTTT. It encodes CASSRTGQGYTGELFF.

The J gene is TRBJ2-1, the V gene TRBV30, with TRBD1 matching over 11 bases. Germline V gene data show CDR1 as GTSNPN and CDR2 as SVGIG (reference sequence). V lost 1 base and J lost 0; bases outside the gene matches: 11. The length of the CDR3 is 19 residues. The CDR3 here is CAWSAGQGAFRSSYNEQFF. The CDR3 region has the DNA TGTGCCTGGAGTGCCGGACAGGGGGCCTTCCGGAGCTCCTACAATGAGCAGTTCTTC. The full variable domain, completed using reference TRBV30 and TRBJ2-1, is SQTIHQWPATLVQPVGSPLSLECTVEGTSNPNLYWYRQAAGRGLQLLFYSVGIGQISSEVPQNLSASRPQDRQFILSSKKLLLSDSGFYLCAWSAGQGAFRSSYNEQFFGPGTRLTVL.

The chain employs TRBV30 and TRBJ2-7; 15 nucleotides agree with TRBD2. Unmatched junction bases numbered 5, after V lost 7 bases and J lost 7 bases. The germline V gene has CDR1 GTSNPN and CDR2 SVGIG (reference sequence). CDR3 size: 13 residues. This CDR3 is CASGLAGGREQYF. DNA of the CDR3: TGTGCCTCGGGACTAGCGGGAGGTCGTGAGCAGTACTTC.

The CDR3 sequence: CATSRDQGGVDTQYF. DNA of the CDR3: TGTGCCACCAGCAGAGATCAAGGGGGCGTCGATACGCAGTATTTT. The chain uses TRBV15 and TRBJ2-3; 7 nucleotides line up with TRBD1. In germline, CDR1 is LNHNV, CDR2 YYDKDF (reference sequence). CDR3 size: 15 residues. J lost 6 bases, V lost 0 bases, and 6 bases had no gene match.